This passage covers 21 T cell receptor beta chains from one sample sequenced in a study of persistence of HIV-infected CD4 T cells (dated by TCRdb to the early 2020s). These receptors have no identified antigens. This sample's treatment or condition label indicates: suppressive antiretroviral therapy. As a nonspecific positive control representing the CD4+ T cell repertoire, cells were stimulated with anti-CD3/anti-CD28 magnetic beads. Sorting of responding CD4+ T cells was based on upregulation of both CD40 ligand and CD69. The immunoSEQ hsTCRB assay version 4, run in survey mode, was used to sequence TCRbeta repertoires from genomic DNA. In TCRdb, the immuneACCESS table is reduced to in-frame sequences with V and J assigned. These tables do not hold every clone; where another copy was compared, an unresolved V gene accounts for under half, and the others remain unexplained. A total of 37,000 or so clones appear in this sample, roughly 87% of them only once. About 1.3% of the sample is in the top ten clones.

This specimen consisted of CD4+ T cells sorted from PBMCs after roughly 19-hour stimulation, obtained from a patient who received antiretroviral therapy. The cell subset or site label, as the study defines it: CD40L+CD69+ CD4 T cells responding to anti-CD3/anti-CD28 beads, representing the overall repertoire. The receptor source for this set is an adult man with HIV who was CMV-seropositive.

This chain links TRBV10-3 with TRBJ1-4, with no clear D. Trimming stripped 3 bases from V and 2 bases from J, with 7 bases between. The CDR3 sequence is 14 residues long. Germline CDR1 reads ENHRY; CDR2 reads SYGVKD. CDR3 coding DNA: TGTGCCATCAGTGAAGCGGGGACTAATGAAAAACTGTTTTTT. This translates into CAISEAGTNEKLFF.

For this clone: This sample includes further DNA sequences coding for the same CDR3. V gene TRBV10-3 combines with J gene TRBJ1-1; no reliable D call. CDR1 and CDR2 (germline): ENHRY, SYGVKD. CDR3 length: 13 residues. The V end was cut by 2 bases, the J end by 1 base, with 5 bases between. The CDR3 protein is CAISEQENTEAFF. The CDR3 DNA is TGTGCCATCAGTGAGCAGGAGAACACTGAAGCTTTCTTT.

The chain employs TRBV10-3 and TRBJ1-1; 8 bases line up with TRBD1. CDR1 and CDR2 (germline): ENHRY, SYGVKD. The CDR3 consists of 15 residues. V lost 10 bases and J lost 0; bases outside the gene matches: 10. This CDR3 reads CASQGTGNMNTEAFF. The CDR3 region has the DNA TGTGCCAGCCAAGGGACAGGCAATATGAACACTGAAGCTTTCTTT.

J is TRBJ1-1 and V is TRBV14, with D perhaps matching TRBD1 (6 bases). Germline V lookup: CDR1 SGHDN, CDR2 FVKESK. Trimming removed 5 bases from V and 1 base from J, with 17 bases in between. This CDR3 comprises 16 residues. As DNA, the CDR3 is TGTGCCAGCAGCTGGGACACCAACAGACAGAACACTGAAGCTTTCTTT. This translates into CASSWDTNRQNTEAFF.

The DNA for the CDR3 is TGTGCCAGCAGCTCAATGGATCTCGGGACAGAGCAGTACTTC. Its protein product is CASSSMDLGTEQYF. V usage is TRBV7-2 and J usage is TRBJ2-7; tentatively, D is TRBD1 (6 bases). The V end was cut by 4 bases, the J end by 7 bases, with 17 bases between. Germline V gives CDR1 SGHTA, CDR2 FQGNSA. There are 14 residues in the CDR3.

This clone occurred a few times. The chain uses TRBV5-8 and TRBJ1-5; TRBD1 might be the D (6 bases). CDR3 length: 13 amino acids. From germline, CDR1 is SGHTS and CDR2 YDEGEE. Trimming cost V 5 bases and J 3 bases, with 9 bases left between them. CDR3 sequence reads: CASSRQDNQPQHF. The CDR3 region has the DNA TGTGCCAGCAGTCGACAGGACAATCAGCCCCAGCATTTT.

The V call is TRBV4-3, the J call TRBJ1-6; D is ambiguous. V was cut by 3 bases and J by 3 bases, with 15 bases left in between. The CDR3 loop spans 17 amino acids. Germline V gene lookup returns CDR1 LGHNA and CDR2 YSLEER. In DNA form, the CDR3 reads TGCGCCAGCAGCCAGGAAAGTGTGACAATCTATAATTCACCCCTCCACTTT. It codes for CASSQESVTIYNSPLHF.

This clone was seen only a few times. V is TRBV24-1 and J is TRBJ1-5; D is unclear. The V and J ends lost 6 bases and 3 bases respectively, with 11 bases between them. The germline CDR1 and CDR2 sequences are KGHDR and SFDVKD. The CDR3 loop spans 14 amino acids. The CDR3 sequence is CATSPGSTNQPQHF. The CDR3 nucleotides read TGTGCCACCAGTCCGGGCAGCACCAATCAGCCCCAGCATTTT.

The rearrangement links TRBV29-1 to TRBJ1-3; maybe TRBD1 (6 bases). The V end was cut by 5 bases, the J end by 4 bases, with 15 bases between. Per germline, CDR1 SQVTM and CDR2 ANQGSEA. This CDR3 has 14 residues. The CDR3 DNA sequence: TGCAGCGTTTCAGACAGGCGGGGGGGAAACACCATATATTTT. Amino acid sequence: CSVSDRRGGNTIYF. Based on the CDR3 plus reference TRBV29-1 and TRBJ1-3, the full variable domain is SAVISQKPSRDICQRGTSLTIQCQVDSQVTMMFWYRQQPGQSLTLIATANQGSEATYESGFVIDKFPISRPNLTFSTLTVSNMSPEDSSIYLCSVSDRRGGNTIYFGEGSWLTVV.

The rearrangement uses TRBV6-5 and TRBJ2-1, with 7 positions matching TRBD1. This CDR3 has 14 amino acids. Germline CDR1 MNHEY, CDR2 SVGAGI. J gave up 9 bases and V 4 bases, and 9 bases lay outside the gene matches. As DNA, the CDR3 is TGTGCCAGCAGTTCATTGGCAGGGGGAACTGAGCAGTTCTTC. Its protein product is CASSSLAGGTEQFF.

The V gene is TRBV7-9, the J gene TRBJ1-2; D unresolved. Trimming cost V 1 base and J 4 bases, with 10 bases left between them. The CDR3 has 14 residues. Germline V gene data show CDR1 as SEHNR and CDR2 as FQNEAQ (reference sequence). In nucleotides, the CDR3 is TGTGCCAGCAGCTTAGAACAGTTTTCCTATGGCTACACCTTC. Translated, it gives CASSLEQFSYGYTF.

V gene TRBV6-1 combines with J gene TRBJ1-3; D remains unclear. CDR3 length equals 16 residues. Germline CDR1 MNHNS, CDR2 SASEGT. V was pared by 1 base and J by 0 bases, with 10 bases between. CDR3 sequence: CASSEVRRLSGNTIYF. The CDR3 nucleotides are TGTGCCAGCAGTGAAGTTCGGCGGCTCTCTGGAAACACCATATATTTT.

This clone was detected only once. The rearrangement joins TRBV6-5 to TRBJ2-6; D is uncertain. Trimming removed 6 bases at V and 3 bases at J, with 3 bases between. CDR1 and CDR2 (germline): MNHEY, SVGAGI. The CDR3 contains 12 residues. The CDR3 spells CASRNGANVLTF. In DNA form, the CDR3 reads TGTGCCAGCAGGAATGGGGCCAACGTCCTGACTTTC.

The chain recombines TRBV3-1 (or the pseudogene TRBV3-2) with TRBJ2-3; D is possibly TRBD2 (6 bases). Trimming cost V 4 bases and J 6 bases, with 20 bases left between them. Germline assignment: CDR1 LGHDT and CDR2 YNNKEL (reference sequence). CDR3 length: 16 residues. The CDR3 reads CASSRLAARGMDTQYF. The CDR3 DNA reads as TGTGCCAGCAGCCGGTTGGCAGCCCGCGGGATGGATACGCAGTATTTT.

V is TRBV7-8 and J is TRBJ1-5; the D is unclear. The CDR3 has 15 amino acids. Per the germline V gene, CDR1 is SGHVS and CDR2 is FQNEAQ. With 4 bases removed from V and 2 bases from J, the gap between germline ends came to 12 bases. The CDR3 is CASSSIGPGNQPQHF. The CDR3 DNA reads TGTGCCAGCAGCTCTATAGGTCCGGGCAATCAGCCCCAGCATTTT.

The V and J genes are TRBV7-9 and TRBJ1-4, with a weak D call TRBD1 (5 bases). Looked up from germline, CDR1 is SEHNR and CDR2 is FQNEAQ (reference sequence). Trimming pared 10 bases from V and 0 bases from J, leaving 12 bases between. This CDR3 has 14 amino acids. This chain's CDR3 is CAIGTVATNEKLFF. CDR3 coding DNA: TGTGCCATCGGGACGGTTGCAACTAATGAAAAACTGTTTTTT.

The CDR3 region is CASSFSLERLFF. The DNA for the CDR3 is TGTGCCAGCAGTTTCTCCTTGGAGCGCCTGTTTTTT. The rearrangement links TRBV12-3 or TRBV12-4 to TRBJ1-4, with D unclear. CDR3 size: 12 residues. Trimming took 3 bases from V and 14 from J, leaving 13 bases between them.

V usage is TRBV21-1 and J usage is TRBJ1-2; no check of the table's D call, TRBD1, against the DNA was made. TRBV21-1 counts as a pseudogene. This CDR3 has 15 residues. The CDR3, as DNA: TGTGCCAGCAGCAAAGGGGACAGAAGTAACTATGGCTACACCTTC. It yields the protein CASSKGDRSNYGYTF.

The gene calls are TRBV15 and TRBJ2-3, with 7 bases that match TRBD1. The CDR3 loop spans 17 amino acids. The V and J ends lost 1 base and 2 bases, in that order; junction bases with no gene match: 9. Germline lookup yields CDR1 LNHNV and CDR2 YYDKDF (reference sequence). CDR3 nucleotides: TGTGCCACCAGCAGAGCTCCGACAGGGTTTGTCACAGATACGCAGTATTTT. Amino acids: CATSRAPTGFVTDTQYF.

The V and J genes are TRBV2 and TRBJ1-5, with 9 bases aligning to TRBD1. Trimming at V came to 6 bases and at J to 4 bases, leaving 7 bases not matched to a gene. The CDR3 has 15 residues. Per germline, CDR1 SNHLY and CDR2 FYNNEI. CDR3 DNA: TGTGCCAGCAGGAGGGGGACAGGGCCAAATCAGCCCCAGCATTTT. As protein: CASRRGTGPNQPQHF.

The rearrangement links TRBV5-1 to TRBJ1-4; possible D gene TRBD1, 5 bases. Per germline, CDR1 SGHRS and CDR2 YFSETQ. The V end lost 4 bases, the J end lost 2 bases, and 15 bases lay between the germline ends. This CDR3 is 16 amino acids long. This CDR3 reads CASSRGPTATNEKLFF. CDR3 DNA: TGCGCCAGCAGCCGGGGCCCGACGGCCACTAATGAAAAACTGTTTTTT.